Listed below are T cell receptor beta chains from one sample, sequenced in a study of control samples from healthy donors and cancer patients. Here immunoSEQ multiplex PCR was the method, and the copy in TCRdb shows in-frame clones only, minus some. The table gives roughly 200,000 clones; the top ten clones make up 2% to 2.5% of it. The source material was blood. These receptors were collected from a woman in her 30s in good health. The conserved cysteine and the conserved F or W are not part of the CDR3 here.

TRBJ1-5	TRBV6-1	ASSELRDQPQH
TRBJ2-3	TRBV5-4	ASSSGLGGGDTQY
TRBJ1-4	TRBV4-3	ASSQGREAREKLF
TRBJ1-6	TRBV5-1	ASSRQGTGVGSNSPLH
TRBJ2-1	TRBV19	ASSMVGISGGEQF
TRBJ1-2	TRBV4-1	ASQEGVGLNYGYT
TRBJ2-7	TRBV28	ASSLEGAVQEQY
TRBJ2-3	TRBV7-8	ASSLAGSGRTDTQY
TRBJ1-2	TRBV5-5	ASQATGGTFYGYT
TRBJ2-5	TRBV5-1	ASSLRGGSETQY
TRBJ2-3	TRBV12-3/TRBV12-4	ASSLGSTDTQY
TRBJ1-1	TRBV7-9	ASRPGQGNTEAF
TRBJ2-7	TRBV3-1/TRBV3-2	ASSQGTRVGEQY
TRBJ1-3	TRBV4-3	ASSQDIGGSGNTIY
TRBJ1-4	TRBV5-1	ASSSADSHHEKLF
TRBJ2-1	TRBV28	ASTQGARDEQF
TRBJ1-2	TRBV6-5	ASSRDRGLYGYT
TRBJ2-7	TRBV6-6	ASSYLDTREQY
TRBJ2-7	TRBV7-9	ASSHPSQRGVTYEQY
TRBJ1-2	TRBV7-2	ASSFPAYGYT
TRBJ2-1	TRBV18	ASSPWGGYNEQF
TRBJ1-2	TRBV4-2	ASSLDRENGYT
TRBJ1-4	TRBV19	ASSIDLGKAGTSL
TRBJ2-2	TRBV28	ASSGTGELF
TRBJ1-5	TRBV2	ASQGEGNQPQH
TRBJ1-2	TRBV28	ASSLYLKQGYGYT
TRBJ2-5	TRBV6-5	ASRTGTSLETQY
TRBJ1-2	TRBV19	ASSITAARSNYGYT
TRBJ2-2	TRBV6-5	ASYRGDTGELF
TRBJ1-1	TRBV13	ASSQGIAAF
TRBJ2-7	TRBV5-1	ASSLGNQGSEQY
TRBJ1-5	TRBV19	ASSIVAGAGNQPQH
TRBJ1-1	TRBV7-9	ASSLDQGMTEAF
TRBJ1-1	TRBV6-5	ASSSRTGNTEAF
TRBJ1-2	TRBV6-4	ASSEVGAINYGYT
TRBJ1-3	TRBV6-1	ASSVGGASSGNTIY
TRBJ1-3	TRBV14	ASSQGRRLSSGNTIY
TRBJ1-6	TRBV6-4	ASSGGGSSYNSPLH
TRBJ2-3	TRBV7-2	ASSLGAGLTDTQY
TRBJ1-6	TRBV3-1/TRBV3-2	ASSQVMRGLNNSPLH
TRBJ1-2	TRBV4-1	ASSQPTGSFGYT
TRBJ1-6	TRBV6-4	ASSDSAGDNSPLH
TRBJ2-7	TRBV5-6	ASSLLRGEQY
TRBJ1-3	TRBV19	ASSMTATLSGNTIY
TRBJ1-3	TRBV9	ASSVWESGNTIY
TRBJ1-2	TRBV5-7	ASSLRGGYGYT
TRBJ1-6	TRBV6-4	ASSPQPSARNSPLH
TRBJ1-2	TRBV12-3/TRBV12-4	ASSRQGNYGYT
TRBJ1-2	TRBV7-8	ASSLRDSSYGYT
TRBJ1-6	TRBV5-1	ASSDRPGTINSPLH
TRBJ2-7	TRBV9	ASSLGLTTYEQY
TRBJ2-7	TRBV6-2/TRBV6-3	ASSAAGDPPYEQY
TRBJ2-3	TRBV2	ASSAGQTITDTQY
TRBJ1-5	TRBV6-5	ASSYMGGGSNQPQH
TRBJ2-2	TRBV6-6	ASSYSTENTGELF
TRBJ2-7	TRBV7-9	ASSLQRQGTDEQY